The clone carrying this TCR beta chain was seen only a few times. The study recruited people aged 18 to 89 years across some 23 US areas. Membership in each cohort depended on participant-reported clinical history. Within the 2 weeks before study entry, each person in the exposed group met a COVID-19 case. These data come from a study of blood T cell repertoires in COVID-19. Study at large: The analysed material was cDNA or gDNA that came from T cells, B-cell-depleted T cells, or PBMCs.

The V gene's germline CDR1 is SGHNT and CDR2 YYREEE (reference sequence). The CDR3 runs to 15 residues. V was trimmed by 0 bases and J by 5 bases, leaving 11 bases between them. Only in-frame clones appear in the TCRdb table, and some are missing; sequencing was by immunoSEQ multiplex PCR. The table shows some 190,000 clones, with roughly 84% occurring only once. The sequenced sample was PBMCs or T cells enriched from blood (not recorded which). The clonotype was recovered from a woman aged 25 to 45 who had been exposed to COVID-19. V and J are TRBV5-4 and TRBJ2-2; tentatively, D is TRBD1 (5 bases). The CDR3, as DNA: TGTGCCAGCAGCTTGGGCGCAGGGTGGACCGGGGAGCTGTTTTTT. Translation: CASSLGAGWTGELFF.